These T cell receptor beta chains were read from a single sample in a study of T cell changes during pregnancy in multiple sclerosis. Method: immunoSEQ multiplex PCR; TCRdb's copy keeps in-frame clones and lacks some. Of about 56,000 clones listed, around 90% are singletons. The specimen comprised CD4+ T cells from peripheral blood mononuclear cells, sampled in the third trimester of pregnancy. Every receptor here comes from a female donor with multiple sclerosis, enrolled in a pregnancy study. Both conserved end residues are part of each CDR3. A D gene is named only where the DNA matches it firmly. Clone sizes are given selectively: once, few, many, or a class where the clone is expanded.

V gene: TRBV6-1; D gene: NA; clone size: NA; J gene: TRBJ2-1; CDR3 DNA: TGTGCCAGCAGTGACCAGGGAAATGAGCAGTTCTTC; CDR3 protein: CASSDQGNEQFF
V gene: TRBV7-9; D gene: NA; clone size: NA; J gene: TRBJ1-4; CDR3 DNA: TGTGCCAGCAGCCCGACAGAACTGTTTTTT; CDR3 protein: CASSPTELFF
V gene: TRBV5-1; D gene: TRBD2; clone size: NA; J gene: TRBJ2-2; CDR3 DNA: TGCGCCAGCGTAAAACTAGCGGGGGACTACACCGGGGAGCTGTTTTTT; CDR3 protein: CASVKLAGDYTGELFF
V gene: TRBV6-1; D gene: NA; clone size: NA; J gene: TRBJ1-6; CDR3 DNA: TGTGCCAGCAGTGGCGTGGCAGCGAAAGGTTCCTATAATTCACCCCTCCACTTT; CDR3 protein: CASSGVAAKGSYNSPLHF
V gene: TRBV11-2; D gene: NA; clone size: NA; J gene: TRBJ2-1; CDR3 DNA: TGTGCCAGCAGCTTCAACTACAATGAGCAGTTCTTC; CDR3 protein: CASSFNYNEQFF
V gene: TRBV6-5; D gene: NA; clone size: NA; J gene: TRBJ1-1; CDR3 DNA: TGTGCCAGCAGTTACTCGAGAACTCCAGCTTTCTTT; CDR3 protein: CASSYSRTPAFF
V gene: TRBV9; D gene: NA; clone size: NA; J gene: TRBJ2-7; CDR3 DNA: TGTGCCAGCAGCGTCGACAGTTCTGGCTACGAGCAGTACTTC; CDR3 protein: CASSVDSSGYEQYF
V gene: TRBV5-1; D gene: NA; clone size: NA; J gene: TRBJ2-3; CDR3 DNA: TGCGCCAGCAGCTCACTTGGTGGCGGGGCTAGCACAGATACGCAGTATTTT; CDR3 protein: CASSSLGGGASTDTQYF
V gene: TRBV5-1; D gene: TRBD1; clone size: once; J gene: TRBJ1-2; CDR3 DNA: TGCGCCAGCAGCTTGACCGGGGACAGAGCTAACTATGGCTACACCTTC; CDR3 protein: CASSLTGDRANYGYTF
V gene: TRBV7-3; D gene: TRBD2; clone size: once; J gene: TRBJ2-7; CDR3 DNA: TGTGCCAGCAGCTCTCGACTAGCAGGAGTGCACGAGCAGTACTTC; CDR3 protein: CASSSRLAGVHEQYF
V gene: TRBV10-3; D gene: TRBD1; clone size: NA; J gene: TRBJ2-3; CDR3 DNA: TGTGCCATCAGTCAACAGGGGACAGTAGATACGCAGTATTTT; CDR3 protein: CAISQQGTVDTQYF
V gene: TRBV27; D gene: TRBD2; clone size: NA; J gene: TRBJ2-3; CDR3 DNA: TGTGCCAGCAGTTTTATTAGCGGGGGGCCTAGCACAGATACGCAGTATTTT; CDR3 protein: CASSFISGGPSTDTQYF
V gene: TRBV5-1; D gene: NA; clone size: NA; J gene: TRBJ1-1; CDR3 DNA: TGCGCCAGCAGCTTGTCCCGGACTCGGCAGGAAAACACTGAAGCTTTCTTT; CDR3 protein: CASSLSRTRQENTEAFF
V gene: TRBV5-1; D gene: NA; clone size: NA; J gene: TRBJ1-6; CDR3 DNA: TGCGCCAGCAGCCGTGACAGTTCCCCCCAGAGGTCACCCCTCCACTTT; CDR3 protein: CASSRDSSPQRSPLHF
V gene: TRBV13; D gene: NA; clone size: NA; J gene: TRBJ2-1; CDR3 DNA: TGTGCCAGCTCAGGGGGGCATTACAATGAGCAGTTCTTC; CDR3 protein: CASSGGHYNEQFF
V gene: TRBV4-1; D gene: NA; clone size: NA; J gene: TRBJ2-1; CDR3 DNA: TGCGCCAGCAGCCACGGCAGGCTCTCCTACAATGAGCAGTTCTTC; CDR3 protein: CASSHGRLSYNEQFF
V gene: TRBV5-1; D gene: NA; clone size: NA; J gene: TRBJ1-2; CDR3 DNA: TGCGCCAGCAGCCAAAGGACGGACACCAACTATGGCTACACCTTC; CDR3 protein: CASSQRTDTNYGYTF
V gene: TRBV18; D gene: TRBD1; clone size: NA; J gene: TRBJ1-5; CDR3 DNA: TGTGCCAGCTCAAGGTCCGGGACAGGGGGCTTTGGGCAGCCCCAGCATTTT; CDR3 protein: CASSRSGTGGFGQPQHF
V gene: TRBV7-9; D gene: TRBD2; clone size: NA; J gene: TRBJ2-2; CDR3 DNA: TGTGCCAGCAGCTTAGTAAAGCGGGGTCACCCCGGGCTGTTTTTT; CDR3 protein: CASSLVKRGHPGLFF
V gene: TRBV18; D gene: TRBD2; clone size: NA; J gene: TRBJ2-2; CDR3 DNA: TGTGCCAGCGAGGGACTAGCGGGGGTCGACGGGGAGCTGTTTTTT; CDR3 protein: CASEGLAGVDGELFF
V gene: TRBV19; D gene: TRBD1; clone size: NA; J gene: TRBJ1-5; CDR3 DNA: TGTGCCAGTAGTGTCCGGGACAGTAGCAATCAGCCCCAGCATTTT; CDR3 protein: CASSVRDSSNQPQHF
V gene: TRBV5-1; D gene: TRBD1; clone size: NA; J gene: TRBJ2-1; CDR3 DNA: TGCGCCAGCAACCCGACAGGGAGCTCCTACAATGAGCAGTTCTTC; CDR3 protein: CASNPTGSSYNEQFF
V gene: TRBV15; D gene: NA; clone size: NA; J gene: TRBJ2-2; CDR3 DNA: TGTGCCACCAGGGCGGGCCCTTCGAACACCGGGGAGCTGTTTTTT; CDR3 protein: CATRAGPSNTGELFF